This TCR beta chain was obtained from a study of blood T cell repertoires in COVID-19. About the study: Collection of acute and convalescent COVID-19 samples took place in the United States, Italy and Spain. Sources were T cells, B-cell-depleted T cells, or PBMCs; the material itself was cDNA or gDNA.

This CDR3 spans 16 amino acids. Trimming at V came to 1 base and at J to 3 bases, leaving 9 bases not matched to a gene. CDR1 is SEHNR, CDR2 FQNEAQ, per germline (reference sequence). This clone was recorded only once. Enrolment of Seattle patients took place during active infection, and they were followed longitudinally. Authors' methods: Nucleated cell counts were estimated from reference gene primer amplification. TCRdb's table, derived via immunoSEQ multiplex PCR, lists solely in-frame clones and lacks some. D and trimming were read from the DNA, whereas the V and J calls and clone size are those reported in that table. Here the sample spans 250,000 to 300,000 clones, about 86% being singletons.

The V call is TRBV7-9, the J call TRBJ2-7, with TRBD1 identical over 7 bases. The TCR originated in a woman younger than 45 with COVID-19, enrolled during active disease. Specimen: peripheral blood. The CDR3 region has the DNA TGTGCCAGCAGCTTAGGACAGGGACGGAGTATCTACGAGCAGTACTTC. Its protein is CASSLGQGRSIYEQYF.